This record looks at one T cell receptor beta chain sequence and its context. The antigen is not known. This record belongs to a study of T cell responses to AZD1222 COVID-19 vaccine. General study results and limits: The study found Spike-specific TCR breadth and depth rose after two AZD1222 doses.

The germline V gene encodes CDR1 SGHVS and CDR2 FQNEAQ. The CDR3 extends over 17 amino acids. V dropped 1 base and J dropped 0; count of bases not matched to a gene: 5. This table comes from immunoSEQ multiplex PCR, and its TCRdb copy is limited to in-frame clones, with some not included. Of about 150,000 clones listed, less than 95% are singletons. This TCR was recovered from an adult in good health. The sequenced sample was peripheral blood, obtained on day 0 of AZD1222 vaccination. V gene TRBV7-8 combines with J gene TRBJ2-7; TRBD2 matches 11 bases. The CDR3 bases are TGTGCCAGCAGCTTAGAGGCTAGCGGGAGGACCTCCTACGAGCAGTACTTC. Its translation is CASSLEASGRTSYEQYF.